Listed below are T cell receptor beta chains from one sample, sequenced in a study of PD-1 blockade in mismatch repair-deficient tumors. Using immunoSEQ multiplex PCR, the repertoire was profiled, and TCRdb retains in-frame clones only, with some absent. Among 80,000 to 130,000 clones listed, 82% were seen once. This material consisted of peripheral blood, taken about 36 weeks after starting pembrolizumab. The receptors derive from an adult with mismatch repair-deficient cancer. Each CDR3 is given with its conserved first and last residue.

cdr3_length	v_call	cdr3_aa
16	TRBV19	CASSILAGEGTDTQYF
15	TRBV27	CASSLLGFSTDTQYF
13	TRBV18	CASGQGSNQPQHF
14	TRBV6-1	CASSEAPGAQPQHF
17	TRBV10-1	CASSERRVDRAAGELFF
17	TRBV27	CASSSTVGGWISDTQYF
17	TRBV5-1	CASSLNSGLAGMGEQYF
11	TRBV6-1	CASSEAGELFF
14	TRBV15	CATSRGLAGGEQFF
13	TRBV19	CASRDRGPYGYTF
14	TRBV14	CASSQLLRGNTIYF
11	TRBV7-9	CASSLSTEAFF
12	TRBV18	CASSQDRGGYTF
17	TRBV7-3	CASSLTGNPLNTGELFF
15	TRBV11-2	CASSPLGEGATEAFF
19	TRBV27	CASSLEWTSGRGVSYEQYF
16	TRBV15	CATSSQLAGGTDTQYF
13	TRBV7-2	CASSFGQGDEQFF